This paragraph covers one T cell receptor beta chain sequence. The CDR3 consists of 14 residues. Deletions cut 3 bases from V and 2 bases from J, with 12 bases between. Germline V CDR1 and CDR2: DFQATT, SNEGSKA (reference sequence). TCRdb re-called the RT-PCR reads through MiXCR, storing one row per CDR3 protein. The sample contains more than 550,000 distinct CDR3 sequences, approximately 12% of which appear only once. The sample belongs to a study of response to subunit inactivated influenza vaccine. The sample consisted of PBMCs from blood, taken on the day of vaccination. This TCR derives from a man in his fifties who received an inactivated influenza vaccine. The chain has TRBV20-1 and TRBJ2-3; D not resolved. CDR3 sequence reads: CSARVRRYTDTQYF. The CDR3 nucleotides read TGCAGTGCTAGGGTGCGGAGATACACAGATACGCAGTATTTT.